The sequence of this TCR beta chain was determined in a study of human T cells and chemical hapten exposure. Study findings and constraints: Expanded TCRs clustered into significantly more large CDR3 similarity groups than controls, the analysis revealed. Alopecia affected the donors, so their immune response may differ from healthy people's.

TCRdb redid the calling of the RACE reads with MiXCR, one entry per CDR3 protein. The data show approximately 89,000 distinct CDR3 sequences, more than 8.5% seen once. V dropped 0 bases and J dropped 1 base, with 9 bases sitting between them. This CDR3 comprises 15 residues. Germline values: CDR1 LNHNV, CDR2 YYDKDF (reference sequence). This clonotype was observed a few times. Antigen: not known. Time point here: patch test 2, 6 weeks after DPC sensitization. Treatment: therapeutic diphenylcyclopropenone sensitization with weekly scalp DPC. V gene TRBV15 combines with J gene TRBJ2-5; no clear D. The sample was whole blood, taken in connection with sensitization to the hapten diphenylcyclopropenone (DPC). The receptor comes from a woman between 25 and 40 years old with alopecia areata. Some clones in this sample may be carry-over from other donors' samples. CDR3 DNA sequence: TGTGCCACCAGCAGAGATAGAGGCCGCCAAGAGACCCAGTACTTC. Amino acid sequence: CATSRDRGRQETQYF.